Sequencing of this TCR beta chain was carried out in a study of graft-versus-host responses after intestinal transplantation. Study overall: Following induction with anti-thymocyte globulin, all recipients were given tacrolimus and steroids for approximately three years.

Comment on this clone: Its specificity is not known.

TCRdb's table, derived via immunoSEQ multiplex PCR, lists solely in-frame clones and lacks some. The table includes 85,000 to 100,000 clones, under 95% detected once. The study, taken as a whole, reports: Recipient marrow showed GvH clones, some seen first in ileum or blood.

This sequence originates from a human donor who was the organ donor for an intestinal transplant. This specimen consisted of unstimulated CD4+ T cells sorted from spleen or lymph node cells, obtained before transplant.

CDR3 residues: CASSVVAGDSYTQYF. The CDR3 region has the DNA TGTGCCAGCAGCGTAGTAGCGGGGGACTCATATACGCAGTATTTT. This rearrangement joins TRBV9 to TRBJ2-3; 9 bases map to TRBD2. V shed 0 bases and J 7 bases; nucleotides not matched to a gene: 6. Germline CDR1 reads SGDLS; CDR2 reads YYNGEE. This CDR3 is built from 15 residues.